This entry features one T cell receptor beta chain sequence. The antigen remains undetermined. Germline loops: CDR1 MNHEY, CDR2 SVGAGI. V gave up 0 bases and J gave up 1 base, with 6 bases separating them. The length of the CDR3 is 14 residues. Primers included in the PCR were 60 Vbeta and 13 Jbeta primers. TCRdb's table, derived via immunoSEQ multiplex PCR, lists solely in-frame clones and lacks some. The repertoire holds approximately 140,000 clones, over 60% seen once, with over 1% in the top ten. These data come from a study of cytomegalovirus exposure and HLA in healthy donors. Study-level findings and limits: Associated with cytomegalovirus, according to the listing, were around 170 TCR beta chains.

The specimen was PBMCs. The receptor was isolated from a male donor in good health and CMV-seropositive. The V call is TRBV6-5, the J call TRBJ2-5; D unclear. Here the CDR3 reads CASSYSAVQETQYF. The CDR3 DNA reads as TGTGCCAGCAGTTACTCGGCCGTCCAAGAGACCCAGTACTTC.